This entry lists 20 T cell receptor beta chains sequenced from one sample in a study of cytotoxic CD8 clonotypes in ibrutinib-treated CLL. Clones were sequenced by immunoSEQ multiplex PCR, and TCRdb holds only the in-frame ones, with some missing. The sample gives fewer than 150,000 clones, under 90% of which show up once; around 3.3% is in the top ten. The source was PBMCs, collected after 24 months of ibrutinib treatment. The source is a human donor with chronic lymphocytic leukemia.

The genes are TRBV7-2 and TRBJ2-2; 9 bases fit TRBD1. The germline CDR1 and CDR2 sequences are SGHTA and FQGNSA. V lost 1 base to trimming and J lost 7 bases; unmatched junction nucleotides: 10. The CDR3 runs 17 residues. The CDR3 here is CASSLGQQGAGDGELFF. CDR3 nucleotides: TGTGCCAGCAGCTTAGGCCAACAGGGGGCGGGTGACGGGGAGCTGTTTTTT.

The DNA of the CDR3 is TGTGCCAGCAGTGAGAGACCCGATGGCTACACCTTC. It yields the protein CASSERPDGYTF. This rearrangement joins TRBV6-5 to TRBJ1-2; D call uncertain. There are 12 residues in the CDR3. Germline V lookup: CDR1 MNHEY, CDR2 SVGAGI. V was trimmed by 5 bases and J by 6 bases, leaving 10 bases between them.

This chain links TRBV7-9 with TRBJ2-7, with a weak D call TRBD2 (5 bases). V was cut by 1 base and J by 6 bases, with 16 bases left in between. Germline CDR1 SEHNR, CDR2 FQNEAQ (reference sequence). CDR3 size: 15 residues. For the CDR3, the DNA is TGTGCCAGCAGCTTAGTTGGGGATCGGGGATCCGAGCAGTACTTC. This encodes CASSLVGDRGSEQYF.

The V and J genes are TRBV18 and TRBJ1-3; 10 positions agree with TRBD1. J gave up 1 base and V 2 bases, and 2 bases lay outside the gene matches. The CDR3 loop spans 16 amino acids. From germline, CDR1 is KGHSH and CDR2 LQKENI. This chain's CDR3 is CASSPGTGESGNTIYF. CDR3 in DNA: TGTGCCAGCTCACCAGGGACAGGGGAATCTGGAAACACCATATATTTT.

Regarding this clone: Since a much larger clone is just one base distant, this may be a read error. This chain's CDR3 is CASRGSPAGGEQFF. As DNA, the CDR3 is TGTGCCAGCAGGGGGAGTCCAGCGGGGGGCGAGCAGTTCTTC. The chain joins TRBV6-1 to TRBJ2-1, with TRBD2 identical over 9 bases. V dropped 6 bases and J dropped 10; count of bases not matched to a gene: 10. CDR3 length: 14 residues. Germline lookup yields CDR1 MNHNS and CDR2 SASEGT.

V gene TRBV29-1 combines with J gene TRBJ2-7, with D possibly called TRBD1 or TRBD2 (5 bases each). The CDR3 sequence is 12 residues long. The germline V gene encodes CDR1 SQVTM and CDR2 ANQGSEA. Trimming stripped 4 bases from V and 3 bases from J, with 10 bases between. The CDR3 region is CSVVVGVYEQYF. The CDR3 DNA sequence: TGCAGCGTTGTAGTGGGGGTCTACGAGCAGTACTTC.

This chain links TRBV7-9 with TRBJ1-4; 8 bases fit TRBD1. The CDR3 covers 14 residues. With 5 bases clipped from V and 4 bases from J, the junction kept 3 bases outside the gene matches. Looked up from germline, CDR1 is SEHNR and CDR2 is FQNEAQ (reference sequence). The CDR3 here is CASSPTGDNEKLFF. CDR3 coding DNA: TGTGCCAGCAGCCCGACAGGGGATAATGAAAAACTGTTTTTT.

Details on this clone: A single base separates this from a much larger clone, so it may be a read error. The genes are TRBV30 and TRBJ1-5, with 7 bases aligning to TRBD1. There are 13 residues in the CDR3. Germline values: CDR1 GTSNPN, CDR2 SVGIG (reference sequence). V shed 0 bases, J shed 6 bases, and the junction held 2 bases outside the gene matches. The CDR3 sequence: CAWSVRGIQPQHF. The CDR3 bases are TGTGCCTGGAGTGTCAGGGGGATTCAGCCCCAGCATTTT. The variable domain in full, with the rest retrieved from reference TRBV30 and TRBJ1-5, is SQTIHQWPATLVQPVGSPLSLECTVEGTSNPNLYWYRQAAGRGLQLLFYSVGIGQISSEVPQNLSASRPQDRQFILSSKKLLLSDSGFYLCAWSVRGIQPQHFGDGTRLSIL.

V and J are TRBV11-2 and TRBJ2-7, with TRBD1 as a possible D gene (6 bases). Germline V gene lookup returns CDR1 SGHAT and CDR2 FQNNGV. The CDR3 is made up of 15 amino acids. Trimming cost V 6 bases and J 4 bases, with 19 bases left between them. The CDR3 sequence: CASRQTGSGIYEQYF. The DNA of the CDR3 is TGTGCCAGCAGGCAGACAGGTTCCGGGATTTACGAGCAGTACTTC.

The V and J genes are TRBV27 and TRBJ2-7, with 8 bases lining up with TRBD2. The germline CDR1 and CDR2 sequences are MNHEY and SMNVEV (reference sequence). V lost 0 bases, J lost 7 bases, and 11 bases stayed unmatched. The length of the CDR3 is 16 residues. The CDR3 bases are TGTGCCAGCAGTTTATCGCCCCTGGGACTAGAAGGTGAGCAGTACTTC. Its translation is CASSLSPLGLEGEQYF.

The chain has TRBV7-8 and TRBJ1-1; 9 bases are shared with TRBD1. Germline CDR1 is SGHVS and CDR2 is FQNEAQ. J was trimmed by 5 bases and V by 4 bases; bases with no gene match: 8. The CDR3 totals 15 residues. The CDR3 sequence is CASSSIGQGLTEAFF. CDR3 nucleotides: TGTGCCAGCAGCTCTATCGGACAGGGGTTAACTGAAGCTTTCTTT.

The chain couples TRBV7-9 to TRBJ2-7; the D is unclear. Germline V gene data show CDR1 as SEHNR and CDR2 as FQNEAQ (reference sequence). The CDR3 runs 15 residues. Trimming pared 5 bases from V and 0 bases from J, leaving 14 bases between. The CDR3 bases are TGTGCCAGCAGCCGAGTCAGTGGGCCCTCCTACGAGCAGTACTTC. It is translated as CASSRVSGPSYEQYF.

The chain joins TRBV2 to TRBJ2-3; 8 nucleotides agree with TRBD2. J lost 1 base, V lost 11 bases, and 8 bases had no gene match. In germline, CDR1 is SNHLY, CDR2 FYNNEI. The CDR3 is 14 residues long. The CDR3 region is CAGQAGGGTDTQYF. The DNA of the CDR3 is TGTGCCGGCCAGGCGGGGGGTGGCACAGATACGCAGTATTTT.

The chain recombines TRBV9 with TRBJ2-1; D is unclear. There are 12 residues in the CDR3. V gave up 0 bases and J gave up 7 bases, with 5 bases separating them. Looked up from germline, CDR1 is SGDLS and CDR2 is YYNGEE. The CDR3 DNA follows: TGTGCCAGCAGCGTAGGGCTAAATGAGCAGTTCTTC. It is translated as CASSVGLNEQFF.

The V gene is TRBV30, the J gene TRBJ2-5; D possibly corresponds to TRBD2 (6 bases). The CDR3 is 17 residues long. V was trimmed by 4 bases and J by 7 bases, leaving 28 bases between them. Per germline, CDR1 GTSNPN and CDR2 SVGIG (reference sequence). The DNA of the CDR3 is TGTGCCTGGATTCCCCCGCGTGGAGGAGGGTTCGGGGGGACCCAGTACTTC. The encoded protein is CAWIPPRGGGFGGTQYF. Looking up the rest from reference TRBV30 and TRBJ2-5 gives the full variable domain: SQTIHQWPATLVQPVGSPLSLECTVEGTSNPNLYWYRQAAGRGLQLLFYSVGIGQISSEVPQNLSASRPQDRQFILSSKKLLLSDSGFYLCAWIPPRGGGFGGTQYFGPGTRLLVL.

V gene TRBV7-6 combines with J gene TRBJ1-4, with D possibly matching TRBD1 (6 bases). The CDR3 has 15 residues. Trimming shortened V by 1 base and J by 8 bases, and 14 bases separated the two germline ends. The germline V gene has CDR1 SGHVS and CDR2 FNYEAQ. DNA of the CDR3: TGTGCCAGCAGCTTAGTCGCAGGGGCCGGCGAAAAACTGTTTTTT. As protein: CASSLVAGAGEKLFF.

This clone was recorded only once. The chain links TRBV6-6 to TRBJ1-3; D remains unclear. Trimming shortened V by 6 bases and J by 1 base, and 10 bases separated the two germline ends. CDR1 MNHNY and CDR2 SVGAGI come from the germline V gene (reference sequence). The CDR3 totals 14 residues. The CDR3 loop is CASSEALSGNTIYF. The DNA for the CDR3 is TGTGCCAGCAGCGAGGCGTTATCTGGAAACACCATATATTTT.

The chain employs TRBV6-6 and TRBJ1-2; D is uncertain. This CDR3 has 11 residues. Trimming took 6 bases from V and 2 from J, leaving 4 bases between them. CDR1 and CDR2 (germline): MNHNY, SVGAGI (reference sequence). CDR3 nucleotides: TGTGCCAGCAGAGAGAACTATGGCTACACCTTC. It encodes CASRENYGYTF.

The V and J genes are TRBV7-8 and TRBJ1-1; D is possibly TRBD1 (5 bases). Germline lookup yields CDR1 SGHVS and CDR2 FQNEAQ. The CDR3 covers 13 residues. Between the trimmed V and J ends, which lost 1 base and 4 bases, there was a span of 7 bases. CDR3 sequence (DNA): TGTGCCAGCAGCTTAGAGGGGCGCACTGAAGCTTTCTTT. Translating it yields CASSLEGRTEAFF.

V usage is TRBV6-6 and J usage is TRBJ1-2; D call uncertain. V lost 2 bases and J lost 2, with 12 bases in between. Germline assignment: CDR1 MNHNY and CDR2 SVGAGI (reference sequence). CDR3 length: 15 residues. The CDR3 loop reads CASSYGSPPNYGYTF. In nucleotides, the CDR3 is TGTGCCAGCAGTTACGGGTCTCCCCCCAACTATGGCTACACCTTC.